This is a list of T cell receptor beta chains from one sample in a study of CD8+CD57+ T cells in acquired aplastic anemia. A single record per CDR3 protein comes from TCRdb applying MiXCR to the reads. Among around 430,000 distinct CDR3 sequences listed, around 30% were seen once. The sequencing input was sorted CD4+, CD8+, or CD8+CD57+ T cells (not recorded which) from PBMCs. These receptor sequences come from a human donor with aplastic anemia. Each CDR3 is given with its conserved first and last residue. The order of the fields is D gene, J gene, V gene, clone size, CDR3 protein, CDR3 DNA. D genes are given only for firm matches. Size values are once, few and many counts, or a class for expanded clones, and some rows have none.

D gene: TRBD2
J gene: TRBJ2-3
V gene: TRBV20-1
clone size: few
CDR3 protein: CSARDVVAGHTDTQYF
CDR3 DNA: TGCAGTGCTAGAGATGTAGTAGCGGGGCACACAGATACGCAGTATTTT

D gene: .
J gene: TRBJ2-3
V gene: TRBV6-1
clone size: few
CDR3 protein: CASRRDTDRVTQYF
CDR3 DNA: TGTGCCAGCCGCCGGGACACCGACCGGGTTACGCAGTATTTT

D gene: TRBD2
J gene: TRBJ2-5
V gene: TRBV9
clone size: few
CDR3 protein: CASSVVTAGGKETQYF
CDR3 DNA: TGTGCCAGCAGCGTAGTTACAGCGGGAGGAAAAGAGACCCAGTACTTC

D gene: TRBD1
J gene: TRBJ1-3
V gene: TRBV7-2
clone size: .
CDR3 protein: CASSKQGGSGNTVYF
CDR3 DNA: TGTGCCAGCAGCAAACAGGGGGGCTCTGGAAACACCGTATATTTT

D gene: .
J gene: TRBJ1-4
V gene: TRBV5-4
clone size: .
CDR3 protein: CASSLVPGQGTNEKLFF
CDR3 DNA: TGTGCCAGCAGCTTGGTTCCAGGACAAGGAACTAATGAAAAACTGTTTTTT

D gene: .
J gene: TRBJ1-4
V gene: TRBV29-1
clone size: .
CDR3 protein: CSVEGGAEKLFF
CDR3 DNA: TGCAGCGTTGAAGGCGGTGCCGAAAAACTGTTTTTT

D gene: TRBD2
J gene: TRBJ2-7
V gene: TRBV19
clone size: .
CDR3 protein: CASSTSGTPYEQYF
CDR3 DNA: TGTGCCAGTAGTACTAGCGGGACTCCCTACGAGCAGTACTTC

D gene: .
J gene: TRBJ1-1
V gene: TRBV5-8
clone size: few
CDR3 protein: CASSSGWRDGTEAFF
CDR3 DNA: TGTGCCAGCAGCTCAGGGTGGAGGGACGGAACTGAAGCTTTCTTT

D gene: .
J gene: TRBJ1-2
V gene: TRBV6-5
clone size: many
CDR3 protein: CASSYSFGNYGYTF
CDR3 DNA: TGTGCCAGCAGTTACTCTTTTGGAAACTATGGCTACACCTTC

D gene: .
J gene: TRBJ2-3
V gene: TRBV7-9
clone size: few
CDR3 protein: CASSPPPEDSNTQYF
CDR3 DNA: TGTGCCAGCAGCCCGCCCCCTGAGGACTCGAATACGCAGTATTTT

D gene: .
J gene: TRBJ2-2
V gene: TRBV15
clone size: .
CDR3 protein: CATSRGDGGLGGELFF
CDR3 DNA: TGTGCCACCAGCAGGGGGGACGGGGGGCTGGGCGGGGAGCTGTTTTTT

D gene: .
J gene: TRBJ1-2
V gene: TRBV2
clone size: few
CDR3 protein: CASIEAAAGDYGYTF
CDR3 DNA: TGTGCCAGCATAGAAGCGGCAGCAGGAGACTATGGCTACACCTTC

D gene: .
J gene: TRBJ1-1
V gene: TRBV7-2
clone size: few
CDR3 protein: CASSSAPNTEAFF
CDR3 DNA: TGTGCCAGCAGCTCAGCTCCGAACACTGAAGCTTTCTTT

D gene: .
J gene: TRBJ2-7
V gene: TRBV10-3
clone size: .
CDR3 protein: CASTQNPINDEQYF
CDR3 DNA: TGTGCCAGCACCCAGAACCCGATAAACGACGAGCAGTACTTC

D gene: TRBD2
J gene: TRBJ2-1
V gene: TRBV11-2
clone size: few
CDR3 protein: CASSSPLSGEYNNEQFF
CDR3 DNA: TGTGCCAGCAGCTCGCCCCTTAGCGGGGAGTATAACAATGAGCAGTTCTTC

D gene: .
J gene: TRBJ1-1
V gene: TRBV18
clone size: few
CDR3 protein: CASLASGGNTEAFF
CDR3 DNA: TGTGCCAGCCTCGCGTCAGGCGGGAACACTGAAGCTTTCTTT